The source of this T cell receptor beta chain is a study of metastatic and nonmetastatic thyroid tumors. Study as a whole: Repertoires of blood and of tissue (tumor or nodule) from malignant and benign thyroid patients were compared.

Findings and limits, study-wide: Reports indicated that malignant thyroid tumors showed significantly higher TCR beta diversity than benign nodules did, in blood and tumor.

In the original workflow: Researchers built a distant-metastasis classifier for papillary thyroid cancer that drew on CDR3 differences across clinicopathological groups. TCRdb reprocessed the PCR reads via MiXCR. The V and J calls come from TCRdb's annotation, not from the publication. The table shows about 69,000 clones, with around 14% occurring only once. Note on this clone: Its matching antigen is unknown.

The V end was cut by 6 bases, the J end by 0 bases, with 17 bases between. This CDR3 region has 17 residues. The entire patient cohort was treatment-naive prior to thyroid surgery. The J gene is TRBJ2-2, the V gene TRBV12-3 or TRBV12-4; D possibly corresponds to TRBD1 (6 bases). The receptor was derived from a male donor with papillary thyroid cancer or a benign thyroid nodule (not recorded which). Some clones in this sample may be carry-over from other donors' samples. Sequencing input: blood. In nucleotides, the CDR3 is TGTGCCAGCAGACTGGGGAAAGGGGGTGCGAACACCGGGGAGCTGTTTTTT. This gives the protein CASRLGKGGANTGELFF.